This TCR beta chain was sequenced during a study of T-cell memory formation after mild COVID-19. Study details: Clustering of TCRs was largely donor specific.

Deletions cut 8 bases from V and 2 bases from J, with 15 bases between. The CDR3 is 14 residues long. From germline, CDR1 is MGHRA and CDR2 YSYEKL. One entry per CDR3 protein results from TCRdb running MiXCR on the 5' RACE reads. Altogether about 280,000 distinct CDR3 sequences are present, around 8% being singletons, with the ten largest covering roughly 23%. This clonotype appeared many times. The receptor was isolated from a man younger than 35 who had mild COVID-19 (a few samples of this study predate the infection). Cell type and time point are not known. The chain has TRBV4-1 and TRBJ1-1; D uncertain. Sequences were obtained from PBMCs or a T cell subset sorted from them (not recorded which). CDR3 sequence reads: CASRGLLLNTEAFF. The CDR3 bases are TGCGCCAGCCGCGGCCTACTCCTCAACACTGAAGCTTTCTTT.